These 7 T cell receptor beta chains originate from one sample sequenced in a study of cytomegalovirus exposure and HLA in healthy donors. Method: immunoSEQ multiplex PCR; TCRdb's copy keeps in-frame clones and lacks some. The sample consists of 90,000 to 150,000 clones, over 75% of them appearing once. The sample taken for sequencing was PBMCs. The source of these receptors is a woman aged 18 to 35 in good health and CMV-seropositive.

J is TRBJ2-3 and V is TRBV9; the D is unclear. The V end lost 0 bases, the J end lost 0 bases, and 8 bases lay between the germline ends. Germline loops: CDR1 SGDLS, CDR2 YYNGEE. There are 15 residues in the CDR3. CDR3 in DNA: TGTGCCAGCAGCGTAGGGGCAGGTAGCACAGATACGCAGTATTTT. Amino acid sequence: CASSVGAGSTDTQYF.

The V call is TRBV5-4, the J call TRBJ1-4; the D is unclear. The CDR3 runs 15 residues. Germline values: CDR1 SGHNT, CDR2 YYREEE (reference sequence). Trimming pared 1 base from V and 8 bases from J, leaving 15 bases between. CDR3 DNA: TGTGCCAGCAGCTTGTATTCGGGGTCGGACGAAAAACTGTTTTTT. Its translation: CASSLYSGSDEKLFF. Looking up the rest from reference TRBV5-4 and TRBJ1-4 gives the full variable domain: ETGVTQSPTHLIKTRGQQVTLRCSSQSGHNTVSWYQQALGQGPQFIFQYYREEENGRGNFPPRFSGLQFPNYSSELNVNALELDDSALYLCASSLYSGSDEKLFFGSGTQLSVL.

The chain recombines TRBV6-1 with TRBJ1-2; the D gene is possibly TRBD1 (5 bases). This CDR3 region has 16 residues. The germline V gene has CDR1 MNHNS and CDR2 SASEGT. V gave up 4 bases and J gave up 4 bases, with 19 bases separating them. CDR3 sequence (DNA): TGTGCCAGCAGTGTATACGGGGGGGGAGAGTCCTATGGCTACACCTTC. Translation gives CASSVYGGGESYGYTF.

The J gene is TRBJ2-5, the V gene TRBV11-2, with TRBD2 matching 9 bases. V dropped 1 base and J dropped 5; count of bases not matched to a gene: 8. Per germline, CDR1 SGHAT and CDR2 FQNNGV. This CDR3 has 16 amino acids. CDR3 in amino acids: CASSLGISGGSETQYF. The CDR3 DNA reads TGTGCCAGCAGCTTAGGTATTAGCGGGGGAAGCGAGACCCAGTACTTC.

The chain employs TRBV13 and TRBJ1-4; tentatively, D is TRBD1 (5 bases). The V and J ends lost 4 bases and 6 bases respectively, with 12 bases between them. Germline loops: CDR1 PRHDT, CDR2 FYEKMQ (reference sequence). The CDR3 extends over 14 amino acids. The CDR3 sequence: CASSSRDSDEKLFF. CDR3 DNA: TGTGCCAGCAGCTCTCGGGACTCGGATGAAAAACTGTTTTTT. Full variable domain (missing parts from reference TRBV13 and TRBJ1-4): AAGVIQSPRHLIKEKRETATLKCYPIPRHDTVYWYQQGPGQDPQFLISFYEKMQSDKGSIPDRFSAQQFSDYHSELNMSSLELGDSALYFCASSSRDSDEKLFFGSGTQLSVL.

The CDR3 sequence is CAWSIRLTYNEQFF. The CDR3 nucleotides read TGTGCCTGGAGTATCCGACTAACTTACAATGAGCAGTTCTTC. The V call is TRBV30, the J call TRBJ2-1, with TRBD2 as a possible D gene (5 bases). Germline-derived CDR1 and CDR2 are GTSNPN and SVGIG (reference sequence). Between the trimmed V and J ends, which lost 2 bases and 4 bases, there was a span of 12 bases. This CDR3 spans 14 amino acids.

The V and J genes are TRBV9 and TRBJ1-2; D is unresolved. Trimming took off 4 bases at V and 8 bases at J, with 15 bases between the two ends. The CDR3 spans 13 residues. CDR1 and CDR2 (germline): SGDLS, YYNGEE. CDR3 protein: CASSPHNVRGYTF. The CDR3 bases are TGTGCCAGCAGCCCCCACAACGTCCGAGGCTACACCTTC.